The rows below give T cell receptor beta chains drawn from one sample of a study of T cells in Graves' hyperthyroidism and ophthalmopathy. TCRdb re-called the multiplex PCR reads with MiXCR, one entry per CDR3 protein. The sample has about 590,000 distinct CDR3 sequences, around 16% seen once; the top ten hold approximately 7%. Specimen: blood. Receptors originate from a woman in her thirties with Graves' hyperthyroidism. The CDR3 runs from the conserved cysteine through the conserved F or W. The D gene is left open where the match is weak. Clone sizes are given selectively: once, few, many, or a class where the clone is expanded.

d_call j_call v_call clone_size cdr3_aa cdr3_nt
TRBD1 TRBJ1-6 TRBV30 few CAWSVGTGRNSPLHF TGTGCCTGGAGTGTCGGGACAGGGCGTAATTCACCCCTCCACTTT
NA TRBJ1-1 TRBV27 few CASSSLGNGAEAFF TGTGCCAGCAGTTCCCTGGGGAATGGGGCTGAAGCTTTCTTT
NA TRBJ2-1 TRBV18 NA CASSPTQVANEQFF TGTGCCAGCTCACCAACACAAGTAGCAAATGAGCAGTTCTTC
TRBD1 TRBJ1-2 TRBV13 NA CASSKNGQAYGYTF TGTGCCAGCAGCAAGAACGGACAGGCCTATGGCTACACCTTC
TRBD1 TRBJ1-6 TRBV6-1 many CASRKDRVVSPLHF TGTGCCAGCAGAAAGGACAGGGTCGTCTCACCCCTCCACTTT
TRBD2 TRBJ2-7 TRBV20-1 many CSARRLAGTYEQYF TGCAGTGCTAGGCGACTAGCGGGAACATACGAGCAGTACTTC
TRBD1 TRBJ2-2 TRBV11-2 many CASRRPGQGKAGELFF TGTGCCAGCAGGCGACCGGGACAGGGGAAAGCCGGGGAGCTGTTTTTT
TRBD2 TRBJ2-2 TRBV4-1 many CASSLLAGPNTGELFF TGCGCCAGCAGCCTATTAGCGGGACCGAACACCGGGGAGCTGTTTTTT
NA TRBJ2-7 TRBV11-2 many CASSFSLTLRFGYEQYF TGTGCCAGCAGCTTTTCATTAACACTTCGCTTTGGCTACGAGCAGTACTTC
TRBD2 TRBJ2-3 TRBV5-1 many CASSLVSGSTDTQYF TGCGCCAGCAGCTTGGTAAGCGGGAGTACAGATACGCAGTATTTT
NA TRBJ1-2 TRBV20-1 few CSARGGGSYGYTF TGCAGTGCTAGAGGTGGTGGTAGCTATGGCTACACCTTC
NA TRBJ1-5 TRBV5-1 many CASSLAGGNQPQHF TGTGCCAGCAGCCTGGCGGGTGGCAATCAGCCCCAGCATTTT
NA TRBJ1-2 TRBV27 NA CASIGPGDYGYTF TGTGCCAGCATAGGACCCGGGGACTATGGCTACACCTTC
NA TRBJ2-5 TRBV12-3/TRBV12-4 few CASSLIQGGETQYF TGTGCCAGCAGCTTAATACAGGGCGGGGAGACCCAGTACTTC
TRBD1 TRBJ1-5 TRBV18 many CASSPTRGVDQPQHF TGTGCCAGCTCACCAACCAGGGGGGTGGATCAGCCCCAGCATTTT
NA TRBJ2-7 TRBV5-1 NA CASSPPMGQSYEQYF TGTGCCAGCAGCCCACCAATGGGCCAGTCCTACGAGCAGTACTTC
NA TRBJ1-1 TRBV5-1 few CASSLASQRAGEAFF TGCGCCAGCAGCTTGGCCTCCCAGAGAGCTGGTGAAGCTTTCTTT
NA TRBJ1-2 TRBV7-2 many CASSHPNYGYTF TGTGCCAGCAGCCACCCTAACTATGGCTACACCTTC
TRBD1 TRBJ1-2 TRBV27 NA CASSSGGFYGYTF TGTGCCAGCAGTTCAGGGGGCTTCTATGGCTACACCTTC
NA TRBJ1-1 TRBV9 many CASSAGDRTNTEAFF TGTGCCAGCAGCGCAGGCGACAGAACGAACACTGAAGCTTTCTTT
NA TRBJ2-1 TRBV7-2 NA CASSSPGRADYEQFF TGTGCCAGCAGCTCGCCGGGCCGCGCCGACTATGAGCAGTTCTTC
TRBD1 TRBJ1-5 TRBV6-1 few CASSQDRGRQPQHF TGTGCCAGCAGTCAAGACAGGGGGCGTCAGCCCCAGCATTTT
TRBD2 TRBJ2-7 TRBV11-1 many CASRKGLAGVMGYEQYF TGTGCCAGCAGAAAAGGACTAGCGGGAGTCATGGGTTACGAGCAGTACTTC
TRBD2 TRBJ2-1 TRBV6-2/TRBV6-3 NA CARLGLAENNEQFF TGTGCCAGGCTGGGACTAGCGGAGAACAATGAGCAGTTCTTC
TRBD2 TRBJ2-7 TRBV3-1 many CASSQDLVGSGRREQYF TGTGCCAGCAGCCAAGATTTAGTTGGGAGCGGGAGACGTGAGCAGTACTTC
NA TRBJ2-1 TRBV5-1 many CASSLDKLNEQFF TGCGCCAGCAGCTTGGATAAGTTGAATGAGCAGTTCTTC
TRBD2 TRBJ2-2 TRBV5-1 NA CASSSGAGGRTGELFF TGCGCCAGCAGCTCCGGAGCGGGAGGACGGACCGGGGAGCTGTTTTTT
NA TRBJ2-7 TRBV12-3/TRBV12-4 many CASSSHLGGRTYEQYF TGTGCCAGCAGTTCCCACCTGGGGGGACGGACCTACGAGCAGTACTTC
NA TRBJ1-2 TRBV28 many CASSLGGDGYTF TGTGCCAGCAGTTTAGGCGGGGATGGCTACACCTTC
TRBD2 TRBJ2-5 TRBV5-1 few CASSPLRETSQTQYF TGCGCCAGCAGCCCGCTGCGGGAGACTTCACAGACCCAGTACTTC
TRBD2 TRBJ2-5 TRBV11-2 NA CASSLYRYSPEAGGGETQYF TGTGCCAGCAGCTTATACCGGTATTCCCCCGAGGCGGGAGGGGGAGAGACCCAGTACTTC
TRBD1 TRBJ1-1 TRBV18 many CASSPRDSKNTEAFF TGTGCCAGCTCACCTAGGGACAGTAAGAACACTGAAGCTTTCTTT
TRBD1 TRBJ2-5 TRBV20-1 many CSAPPGQGQETQYF TGCAGTGCTCCCCCGGGACAGGGCCAAGAGACCCAGTACTTC
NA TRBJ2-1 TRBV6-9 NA CASSSGLEVGEQFF TGTGCCAGCAGTTCCGGACTGGAAGTCGGGGAGCAGTTCTTC
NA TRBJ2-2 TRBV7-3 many CASSLTPAGMAGELFF TGTGCCAGCAGCTTAACACCGGCGGGAATGGCCGGGGAGCTGTTTTTT
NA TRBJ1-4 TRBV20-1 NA CSAPSGGAGEKLFF TGCAGTGCTCCCTCCGGGGGCGCAGGAGAAAAACTGTTTTTT
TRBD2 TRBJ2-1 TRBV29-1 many CSGGGAYNEQFF TGCAGCGGCGGGGGAGCCTACAATGAGCAGTTCTTC
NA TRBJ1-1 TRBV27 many CASAGWETEAFF TGTGCCAGCGCAGGCTGGGAGACTGAAGCTTTCTTT
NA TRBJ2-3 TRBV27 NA CASSLVPGLTDTQYF TGTGCCAGCAGTTTAGTCCCGGGACTGACAGATACGCAGTATTTT
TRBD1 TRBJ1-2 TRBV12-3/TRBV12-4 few CASSMGQGPGYTF TGTGCCAGCAGCATGGGACAGGGTCCTGGCTACACCTTC
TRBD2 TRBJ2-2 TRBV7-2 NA CASSFGPGGEVFF TGTGCCAGCAGCTTTGGGCCTGGGGGGGAGGTGTTTTTT
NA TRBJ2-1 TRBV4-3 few CASSPIRSGTEQFF TGCGCCAGCAGCCCTATACGGTCCGGTACTGAGCAGTTCTTC
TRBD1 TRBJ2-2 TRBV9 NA CASSGQGLIGELFF TGTGCCAGCAGCGGACAGGGATTAATCGGGGAGCTGTTTTTT
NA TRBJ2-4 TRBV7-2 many CASSQLTGTVAKNIQYF TGTGCCAGCAGTCAACTGACAGGGACTGTGGCCAAAAACATTCAGTACTTC
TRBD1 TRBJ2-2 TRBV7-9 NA CASSGTGQGGRNTGELFF TGTGCCAGCAGCGGGACGGGACAGGGAGGCCGAAATACCGGGGAGCTGTTTTTT
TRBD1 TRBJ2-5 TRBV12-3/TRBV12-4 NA CASSSGGWQETQYF TGTGCCAGCAGTTCAGGGGGCTGGCAAGAGACCCAGTACTTC
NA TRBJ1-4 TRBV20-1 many CSASTSGDWTHEKLFF TGCAGTGCCAGTACATCGGGGGACTGGACTCATGAAAAACTGTTTTTT
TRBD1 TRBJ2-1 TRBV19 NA CASTPGQVVSYEQFF TGTGCCAGTACCCCGGGACAGGTAGTATCATATGAGCAGTTCTTC